This T cell receptor beta chain was profiled in a study of CD8 T cells in ankylosing spondylitis (dated by TCRdb to about 2017). Regarding the study in general: The study set out to find disease-linked TCR variants by profiling T cell receptor beta repertoires in ankylosing spondylitis patients and healthy donors. Samples of peripheral blood were taken, and for ankylosing spondylitis patients, synovial fluid was collected as well. The whole study cohort included 95 to 130 healthy donors and about two dozen ankylosing spondylitis patients. General study outcomes and caveats: Some of the motif variants had been reported before in the synovial fluid and blood of reactive arthritis patients, a finding that suggests common disease-initiation mechanisms. In peripheral blood, the disease-linked clones were found at relatively low frequencies and had a CD8+ phenotype. The disease-linked clones were reported to be significantly enriched in matched synovial fluid samples from ankylosing spondylitis patients. A TCR beta motif of several highly homologous amino acid variants appeared characteristic of blood from ankylosing spondylitis patients.

Sequencer: Illumina HiSeq 2500. TCR beta libraries were prepared by quantitative 5'-RACE with molecular barcodes. For the original study's pipeline: A new computational method, built on a probabilistic model of VDJ rearrangement, was used to identify disease-linked TCR variants. TCRdb reprocessing: public reads trimmed at Q25 with fastp, clones called with MiXCR, in-frame beta chains kept. Every distinct CDR3 protein forms one entry, paired with its most common genes and DNA. Here the V and J calls rest on TCRdb's processing, not on the authors' analysis. Across this sample there are about 210,000 distinct CDR3 sequences, with around 8% seen only once. The ten largest clones represent about 5% of the sample. CDR1 and CDR2 are read off the germline V gene (reference sequence) as SEHNR and FQNEAQ. V drops 5 bases and J drops 0 bases, leaving 11 bases in between. Including cysteine and phenylalanine, the CDR3 has 15 amino acids. Only the CDR3 DNA is retained, 45 bases long and in frame from the first base.

This clonotype was observed at least ten times. Its recognized antigen is unknown. No much larger clonotype is one base removed from it; base qualities were not supplied. The TCR was taken from a female donor with ankylosing spondylitis or in good health (not recorded which). Here the chain combines TRBV7-9 and TRBJ2-1; too little of a D gene remains to name it. The specimen was blood, either unsorted or a sorted T cell fraction (not recorded which). The bases read TGTGCCAGCAGCCTAGGCCCGAGCTCCTACAATGAGCAGTTCTTC. Its protein product is CASSLGPSSYNEQFF.